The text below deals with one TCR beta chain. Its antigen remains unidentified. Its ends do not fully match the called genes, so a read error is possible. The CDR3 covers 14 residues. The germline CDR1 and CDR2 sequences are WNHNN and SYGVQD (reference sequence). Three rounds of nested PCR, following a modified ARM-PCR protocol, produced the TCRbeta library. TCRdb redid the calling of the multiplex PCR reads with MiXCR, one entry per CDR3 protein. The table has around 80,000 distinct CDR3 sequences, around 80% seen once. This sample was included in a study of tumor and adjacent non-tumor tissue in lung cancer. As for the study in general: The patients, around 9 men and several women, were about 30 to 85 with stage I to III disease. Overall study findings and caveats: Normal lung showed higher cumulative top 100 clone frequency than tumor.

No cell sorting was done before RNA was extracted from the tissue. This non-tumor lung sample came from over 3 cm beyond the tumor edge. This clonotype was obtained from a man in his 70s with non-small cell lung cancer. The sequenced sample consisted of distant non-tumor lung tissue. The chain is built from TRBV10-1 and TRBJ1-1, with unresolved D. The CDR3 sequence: CTSSVSGMNTEAFF. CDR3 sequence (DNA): TGCACCAGCAGTGTGTCGGGAATGAACACTGAAGCTTTCTTT.